Following are 18 T cell receptor beta chains from one sample sequenced in a study of CD8 T cells in Susac syndrome. RNA, at about 0.45 to 1 ug, was reverse transcribed with random hexamers. MiXCR was run by TCRdb on the immunoSEQ multiplex PCR reads, yielding one entry per CDR3 protein. The sample has roughly 25,000 distinct CDR3 sequences; 93% are singletons. Sequences were obtained from CD8+ T cells from PBMCs. The receptor source for this set is a human donor with Susac syndrome.

The rearrangement joins TRBV29-1 to TRBJ1-2; no clear D. The CDR3 has 15 amino acids. V was clipped by 6 bases and J by 0 bases, with 17 bases between them. Germline CDR1 is SQVTM and CDR2 is ANQGSEA. The CDR3 sequence is CSVTSYDLANYGYTF. CDR3 bases: TGCAGCGTCACAAGTTACGATTTAGCTAACTATGGCTACACCTTC. Together with reference TRBV29-1 and TRBJ1-2, the CDR3 gives the full variable domain: SAVISQKPSRDICQRGTSLTIQCQVDSQVTMMFWYRQQPGQSLTLIATANQGSEATYESGFVIDKFPISRPNLTFSTLTVSNMSPEDSSIYLCSVTSYDLANYGYTFGSGTRLTVV.

This clonotype was detected only once. This rearrangement joins TRBV11-2 to TRBJ1-6; D gene ambiguous. Between the trimmed V and J ends, which lost 0 bases and 9 bases, there was a span of 15 bases. CDR3 size: 16 residues. Looked up from germline, CDR1 is SGHAT and CDR2 is FQNNGV. This CDR3 is CASSLDRAGYRSPLHF. CDR3 coding DNA: TGTGCCAGCAGCTTAGATAGGGCCGGGTATCGTTCACCCCTCCACTTT.

This clonotype was recorded once. This chain joins TRBV14 and TRBJ2-3; no clear D. V gave up 11 bases and J gave up 6 bases, with 18 bases separating them. The CDR3 covers 13 residues. The germline gives CDR1 SGHDN, CDR2 FVKESK. The CDR3 DNA sequence: TGTGCCTGCGCTAGATTTCAAGCGGATACGCAGTATTTT. Translated: CACARFQADTQYF.

The chain recombines TRBV28 with TRBJ1-6; D is ambiguous. The germline V gene has CDR1 MDHEN and CDR2 SYDVKM. V lost 6 bases and J lost 5, with 11 bases in between. The CDR3 runs to 14 residues. CDR3 residues: CASSLGPNNSPLHF. The CDR3 nucleotides read TGTGCCAGCAGCCTGGGCCCTAATAATTCACCCCTCCACTTT.

V usage is TRBV7-2 and J usage is TRBJ2-7, with D perhaps matching TRBD1 or TRBD2 (5 bases each). Germline CDR1 is SGHTA and CDR2 is FQGNSA. The CDR3 consists of 13 residues. V lost 5 bases, J lost 3 bases, and 11 bases lay in between. The chain's CDR3 is CASSPGGGYEQYF. DNA of the CDR3: TGTGCCAGCAGCCCGGGTGGGGGCTACGAGCAGTACTTC. Together with reference TRBV7-2 and TRBJ2-7, the CDR3 gives the full variable domain: GAGVSQSPSNKVTEKGKDVELRCDPISGHTALYWYRQSLGQGLEFLIYFQGNSAPDKSGLPSDRFSAERTGGSVSTLTIQRTQQEDSAVYLCASSPGGGYEQYFGPGTRLTVT.

This chain uses TRBV6-5 with TRBJ2-7; 8 bases align to TRBD1. CDR1 is MNHEY and CDR2 is SVGAGI in the germline V gene. The length of the CDR3 is 17 residues. V shed 2 bases, J shed 5 bases, and the junction held 14 bases outside the gene matches. The DNA of the CDR3 is TGTGCCAGCAGTTACACTATCGACCAGGGGGCCGGGGACGAGCAGTACTTC. It translates to CASSYTIDQGAGDEQYF.

This rearrangement joins TRBV2 to TRBJ1-1, with D possibly matching TRBD1 (6 bases). Germline V lookup: CDR1 SNHLY, CDR2 FYNNEI. This CDR3 contains 14 residues. With 10 bases removed from V and 4 bases from J, the gap between germline ends came to 19 bases. CDR3 loop: CAITLQGYGTEAFF. CDR3 bases: TGTGCCATCACCCTCCAGGGGTACGGCACTGAAGCTTTCTTT.

The chain couples TRBV28 to TRBJ2-7; 9 bases map to TRBD1. The CDR3 totals 14 residues. The V and J ends lost 5 bases and 2 bases, in that order; junction bases with no gene match: 4. CDR1 MDHEN and CDR2 SYDVKM come from the germline V gene. As DNA, the CDR3 is TGTGCCAGCAGTCTCCGACAGGGGGCCTACGAGCAGTACTTC. It translates to CASSLRQGAYEQYF.

As DNA, the CDR3 is TGTGCCAGCAGCTTAAATGTTGGACATAACGAAAAACTGTTTTTT. It yields the protein CASSLNVGHNEKLFF. The chain joins TRBV7-8 to TRBJ1-4; tentative D call: TRBD1 (5 bases). The V end was cut by 2 bases, the J end by 8 bases, with 15 bases between. CDR1 and CDR2 from the germline V gene are SGHVS and FQNEAQ. This CDR3 spans 15 amino acids. Full variable domain (outside the CDR3, taken from reference TRBV7-8 and TRBJ1-4): GAGVSQSPRYKVAKRGQDVALRCDPISGHVSLFWYQQALGQGPEFLTYFQNEAQLDKSGLPSDRFFAERPEGSVSTLKIQRTQQEDSAVYLCASSLNVGHNEKLFFGSGTQLSVL.

The chain uses TRBV20-1 and TRBJ1-2; D call uncertain. The CDR3 has 16 amino acids. The germline V gene encodes CDR1 DFQATT and CDR2 SNEGSKA (reference sequence). Trimming removed 0 bases at V and 3 bases at J, with 17 bases between. Here the CDR3 reads CSARDWDKGGDYGYTF. The CDR3, as DNA: TGCAGTGCTAGAGATTGGGATAAGGGTGGGGACTATGGCTACACCTTC.

V gene TRBV19 combines with J gene TRBJ2-7; D may be TRBD1 (5 bases). The CDR3 is made up of 14 amino acids. Germline CDR1 is LNHDA and CDR2 is SQIVND (reference sequence). V was cut by 3 bases and J by 2 bases, with 11 bases left in between. The CDR3 bases are TGTGCCAGTAGTATTTCTGGGGCGACCTACGAGCAGTACTTC. Translating it yields CASSISGATYEQYF.

The J gene is TRBJ1-2, the V gene TRBV29-1; TRBD1 might be the D (6 bases). The V gene's germline CDR1 is SQVTM and CDR2 ANQGSEA. V lost 6 bases and J lost 4, with 12 bases in between. CDR3 size: 12 residues. For the CDR3, the DNA is TGCAGCGTGACAGGACAGTTCTATGGCTACACCTTC. It codes for CSVTGQFYGYTF.

The V gene is TRBV5-1, the J gene TRBJ1-1, with a weak D call TRBD1 (6 bases). Germline CDR1 SGHRS, CDR2 YFSETQ. The ends were cut back, 4 bases at V and 12 bases at J, with 25 bases in the middle. The CDR3 extends over 15 amino acids. The CDR3 is CASSPRGPLGLVTFF. CDR3 DNA: TGCGCCAGCAGCCCCAGGGGACCGCTGGGTTTGGTAACTTTCTTT.

This chain links TRBV7-2 with TRBJ1-3; D is unclear. The CDR3 totals 15 residues. With 5 bases removed from V and 3 bases from J, the gap between germline ends came to 14 bases. Germline values: CDR1 SGHTA, CDR2 FQGNSA. CDR3 residues: CASSHLREIGNTIYF. For the CDR3, the DNA is TGTGCCAGCAGCCACCTGAGGGAGATTGGAAACACCATATATTTT.

This clonotype was detected once. The chain has TRBV5-1 and TRBJ1-4; D perhaps matches TRBD1 (5 bases). V was pared by 3 bases and J by 3 bases, with 15 bases between. Germline CDR1 is SGHRS and CDR2 is YFSETQ. This CDR3 has 16 amino acids. The CDR3 protein is CASSSGVTASNEKLFF. CDR3 nucleotide sequence: TGCGCCAGCAGCTCGGGAGTGACAGCGTCTAATGAAAAACTGTTTTTT.

About this clonotype itself: This CDR3 fails to terminate in the conserved phenylalanine or tryptophan, so it likely reflects a read error. Because the CDR3's place on the DNA is in doubt, the DNA is left out and the CDR3 is given as listed by TCRdb. This chain joins TRBV6-2 or TRBV6-3 and TRBJ1-6; the DNA was not compared with TRBD1, the D call given in the table. The CDR3 spans 13 amino acids, including both terminal residues. Germline V gene data show CDR1 as MNHEY and CDR2 as SVGEGT. CDR3 sequence reads: CASGDRDNSPLRL.

The chain has TRBV7-9 and TRBJ1-2; D may be TRBD1 (5 bases). Germline-derived CDR1 and CDR2 are SEHNR and FQNEAQ (reference sequence). The V end was cut by 0 bases, the J end by 8 bases, with 19 bases between. The CDR3 totals 16 residues. The CDR3 coding sequence is TGTGCCAGCAGCTTAGCTCTCCGGGGAGGGGAGAAGGGCTACACCTTC. Translated, it gives CASSLALRGGEKGYTF. Together with reference TRBV7-9 and TRBJ1-2, the CDR3 gives the full variable domain: DTGVSQNPRHKITKRGQNVTFRCDPISEHNRLYWYRQTLGQGPEFLTYFQNEAQLEKSRLLSDRFSAERPKGSFSTLEIQRTEQGDSAMYLCASSLALRGGEKGYTFGSGTRLTVV.

This clonotype was found a few times. The chain joins TRBV12-3 or TRBV12-4 to TRBJ1-5, with 7 bases identical to TRBD1. The V segment lost 5 bases and the J segment 1 base; nucleotides outside the gene matches: 2. The CDR3 contains 14 residues. The DNA of the CDR3 is TGTGCCAGCAGTCCACAGGGGAGCAATCAGCCCCAGCATTTT. Translated: CASSPQGSNQPQHF.